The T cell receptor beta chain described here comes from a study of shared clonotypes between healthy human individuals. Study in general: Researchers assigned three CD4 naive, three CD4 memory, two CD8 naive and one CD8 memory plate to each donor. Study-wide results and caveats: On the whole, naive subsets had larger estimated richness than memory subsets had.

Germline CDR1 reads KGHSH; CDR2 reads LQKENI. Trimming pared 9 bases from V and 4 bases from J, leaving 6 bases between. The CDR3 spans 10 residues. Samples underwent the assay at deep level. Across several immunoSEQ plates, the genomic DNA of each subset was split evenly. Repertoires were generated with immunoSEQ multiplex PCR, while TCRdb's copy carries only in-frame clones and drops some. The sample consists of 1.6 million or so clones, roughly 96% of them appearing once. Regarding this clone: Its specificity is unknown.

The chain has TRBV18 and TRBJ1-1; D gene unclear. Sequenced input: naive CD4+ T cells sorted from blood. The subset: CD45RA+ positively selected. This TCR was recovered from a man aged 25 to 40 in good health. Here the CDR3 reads CASRTTEAFF. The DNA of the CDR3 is TGTGCCAGTAGAACCACTGAAGCTTTCTTT. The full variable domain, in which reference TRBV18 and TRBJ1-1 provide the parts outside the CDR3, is NAGVMQNPRHLVRRRGQEARLRCSPMKGHSHVYWYRQLPEEGLKFMVYLQKENIIDESGMPKERFSAEFPKEGPSILRIQQVVRGDSAAYFCASRTTEAFFGQGTRLTVV.